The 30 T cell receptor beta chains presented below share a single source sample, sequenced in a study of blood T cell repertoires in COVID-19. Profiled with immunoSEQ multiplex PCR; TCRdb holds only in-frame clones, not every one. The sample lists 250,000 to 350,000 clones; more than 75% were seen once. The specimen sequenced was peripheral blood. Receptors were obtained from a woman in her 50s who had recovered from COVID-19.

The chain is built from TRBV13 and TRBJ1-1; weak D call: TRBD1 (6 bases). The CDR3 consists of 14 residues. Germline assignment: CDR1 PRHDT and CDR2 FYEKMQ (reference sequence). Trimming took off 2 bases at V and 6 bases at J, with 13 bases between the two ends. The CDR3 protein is CASSLSQGLSEAFF. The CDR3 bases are TGTGCCAGCAGCTTAAGTCAGGGGCTCTCTGAAGCTTTCTTT.

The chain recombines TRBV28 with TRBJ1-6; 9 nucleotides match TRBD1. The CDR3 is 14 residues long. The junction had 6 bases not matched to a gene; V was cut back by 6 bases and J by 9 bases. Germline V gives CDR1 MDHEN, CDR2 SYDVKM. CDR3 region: CASSPGDRVSPLHF. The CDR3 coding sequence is TGTGCCAGCAGCCCCGGGGACAGGGTTTCACCCCTCCACTTT.

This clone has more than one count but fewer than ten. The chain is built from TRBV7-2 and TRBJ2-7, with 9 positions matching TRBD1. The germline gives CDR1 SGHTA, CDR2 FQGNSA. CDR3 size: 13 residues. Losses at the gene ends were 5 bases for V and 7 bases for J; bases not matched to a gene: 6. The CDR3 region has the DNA TGTGCCAGCAGCCCACGACAGGGGGTTGAGCAGTACTTC. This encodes CASSPRQGVEQYF.

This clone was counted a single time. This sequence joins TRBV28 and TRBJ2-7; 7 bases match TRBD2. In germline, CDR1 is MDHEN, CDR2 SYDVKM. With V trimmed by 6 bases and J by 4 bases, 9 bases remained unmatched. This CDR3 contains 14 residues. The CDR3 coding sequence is TGTGCCAGCAGGGCACGGGGGGTGGGGTACGAGCAGTACTTC. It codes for CASRARGVGYEQYF.

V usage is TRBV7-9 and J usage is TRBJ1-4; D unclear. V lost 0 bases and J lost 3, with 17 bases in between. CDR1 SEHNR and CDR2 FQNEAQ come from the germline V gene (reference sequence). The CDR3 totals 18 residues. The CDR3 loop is CASSLASRMNLANEKLFF. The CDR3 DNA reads TGTGCCAGCAGCTTAGCTTCCAGGATGAACCTGGCTAATGAAAAACTGTTTTTT.

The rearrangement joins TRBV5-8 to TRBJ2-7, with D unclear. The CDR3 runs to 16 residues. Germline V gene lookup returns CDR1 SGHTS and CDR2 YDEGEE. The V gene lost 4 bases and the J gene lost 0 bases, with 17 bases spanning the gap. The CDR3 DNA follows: TGTGCCAGCAGCCGTTTCTCAGGCCTCAGCTCCTACGAGCAGTACTTC. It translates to CASSRFSGLSSYEQYF. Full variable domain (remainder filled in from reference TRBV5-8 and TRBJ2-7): EAGVTQSPTHLIKTRGQQATLRCSPISGHTSVYWYQQALGLGLQFLLWYDEGEERNRGNFPPRFSGRQFPNYSSELNVNALELEDSALYLCASSRFSGLSSYEQYFGPGTRLTVT.

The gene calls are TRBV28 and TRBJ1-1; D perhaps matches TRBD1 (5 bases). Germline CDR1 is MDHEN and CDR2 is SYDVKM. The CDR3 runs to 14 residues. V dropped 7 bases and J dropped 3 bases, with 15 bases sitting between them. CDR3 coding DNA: TGTGCCAGCATCCGTCAGGGCACCCACACTGAAGCTTTCTTT. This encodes CASIRQGTHTEAFF.

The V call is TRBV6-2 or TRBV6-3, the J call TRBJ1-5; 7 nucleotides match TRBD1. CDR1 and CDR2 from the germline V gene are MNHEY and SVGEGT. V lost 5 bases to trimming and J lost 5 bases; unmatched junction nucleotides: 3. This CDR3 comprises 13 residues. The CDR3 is CASSTDRDQPQHF. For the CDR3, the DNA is TGTGCCAGCAGTACCGACAGGGATCAGCCCCAGCATTTT.

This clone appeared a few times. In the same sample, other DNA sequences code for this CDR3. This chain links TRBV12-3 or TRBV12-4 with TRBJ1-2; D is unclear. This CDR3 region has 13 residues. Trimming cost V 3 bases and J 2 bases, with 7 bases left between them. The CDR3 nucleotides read TGTGCCAGCAGTTTGGGCCAGAACTATGGCTACACCTTC. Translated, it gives CASSLGQNYGYTF.

In nucleotides, the CDR3 is TGTGCCAGCAGCTTAGATCTACAGGGAGGGTTCTTAGGTGGCTACACCTTC. It translates to CASSLDLQGGFLGGYTF. The rearrangement joins TRBV11-2 to TRBJ1-2, with D possibly TRBD1 on 6 matching bases. This CDR3 spans 17 amino acids. The V end was cut by 0 bases, the J end by 7 bases, with 21 bases between. Germline V gene data show CDR1 as SGHAT and CDR2 as FQNNGV.

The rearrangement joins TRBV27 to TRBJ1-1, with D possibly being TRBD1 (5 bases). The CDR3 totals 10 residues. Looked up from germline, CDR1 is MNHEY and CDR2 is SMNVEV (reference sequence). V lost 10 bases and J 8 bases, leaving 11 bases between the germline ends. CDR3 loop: CATRNREAFF. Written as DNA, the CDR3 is TGTGCCACCCGAAACAGGGAAGCTTTCTTT.

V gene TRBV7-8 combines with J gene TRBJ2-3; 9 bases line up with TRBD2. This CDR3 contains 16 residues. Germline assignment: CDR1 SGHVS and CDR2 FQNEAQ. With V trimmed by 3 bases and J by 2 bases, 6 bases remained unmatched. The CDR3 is CASSLVAGAHTDTQYF. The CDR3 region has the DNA TGTGCCAGCAGCTTGGTAGCGGGGGCCCACACAGATACGCAGTATTTT.

CDR3: CASNPSGAYTQYF. The CDR3 DNA reads as TGTGCCAGCAACCCGTCGGGAGCGTATACGCAGTATTTT. V is TRBV9 and J is TRBJ2-3, with D perhaps matching TRBD2 (6 bases). CDR3 size: 13 residues. CDR1 is SGDLS, CDR2 YYNGEE, per germline. The germline V and J ends were trimmed by 6 bases and 7 bases, with 15 bases remaining between them.

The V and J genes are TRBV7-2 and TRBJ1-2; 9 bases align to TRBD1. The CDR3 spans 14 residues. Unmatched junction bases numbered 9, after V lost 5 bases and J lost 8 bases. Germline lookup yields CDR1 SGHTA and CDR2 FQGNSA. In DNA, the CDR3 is TGTGCCAGCAGCCGCGGACAGGGGACGAAGGGCTACACCTTC. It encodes CASSRGQGTKGYTF.

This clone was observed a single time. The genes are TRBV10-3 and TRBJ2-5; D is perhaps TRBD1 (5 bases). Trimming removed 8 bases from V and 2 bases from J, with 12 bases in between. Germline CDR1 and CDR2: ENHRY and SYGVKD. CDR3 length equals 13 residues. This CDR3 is CAIRGQLQETQYF. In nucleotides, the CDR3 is TGTGCCATCCGCGGACAATTACAAGAGACCCAGTACTTC.

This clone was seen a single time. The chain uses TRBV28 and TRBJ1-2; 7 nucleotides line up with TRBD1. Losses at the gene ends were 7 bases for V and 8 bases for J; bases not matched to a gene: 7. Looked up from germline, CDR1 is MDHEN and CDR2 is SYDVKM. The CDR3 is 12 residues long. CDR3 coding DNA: TGTGCCAGCACCCAGGAGGGGGCAGGCTACACCTTC. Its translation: CASTQEGAGYTF.

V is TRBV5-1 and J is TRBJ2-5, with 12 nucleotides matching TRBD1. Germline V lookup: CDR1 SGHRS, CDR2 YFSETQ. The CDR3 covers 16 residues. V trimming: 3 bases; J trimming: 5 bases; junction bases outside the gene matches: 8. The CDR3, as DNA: TGCGCCAGCAGCTCTACCGGGACAGGGGGCAGTGAGACCCAGTACTTC. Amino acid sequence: CASSSTGTGGSETQYF.

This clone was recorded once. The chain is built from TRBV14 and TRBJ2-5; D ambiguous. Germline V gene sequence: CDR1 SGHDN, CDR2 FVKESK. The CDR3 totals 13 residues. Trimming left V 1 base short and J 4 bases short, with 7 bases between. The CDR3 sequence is CASSQGFRETQYF. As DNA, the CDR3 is TGTGCCAGCAGCCAAGGATTTAGAGAGACCCAGTACTTC.

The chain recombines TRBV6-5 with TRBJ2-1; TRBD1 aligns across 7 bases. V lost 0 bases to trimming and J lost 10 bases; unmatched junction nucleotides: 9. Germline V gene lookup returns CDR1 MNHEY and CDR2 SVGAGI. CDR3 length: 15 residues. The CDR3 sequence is CASSYSGTVGREQFF. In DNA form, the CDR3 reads TGTGCCAGCAGTTACTCGGGGACAGTCGGGCGGGAGCAGTTCTTC.

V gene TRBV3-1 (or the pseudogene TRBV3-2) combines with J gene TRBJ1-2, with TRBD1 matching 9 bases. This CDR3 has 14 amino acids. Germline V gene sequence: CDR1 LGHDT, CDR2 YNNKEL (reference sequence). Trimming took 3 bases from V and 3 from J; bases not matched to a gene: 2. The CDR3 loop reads CASSQGDRDYGYTF. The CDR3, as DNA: TGTGCCAGCAGCCAGGGGGACAGGGACTATGGCTACACCTTC.

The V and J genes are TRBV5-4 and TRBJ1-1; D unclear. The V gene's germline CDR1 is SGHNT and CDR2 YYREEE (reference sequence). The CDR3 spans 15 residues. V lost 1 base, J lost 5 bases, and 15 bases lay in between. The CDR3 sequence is CASSLLAGWETEAFF. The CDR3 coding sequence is TGTGCCAGCAGCTTGTTGGCAGGCTGGGAGACTGAAGCTTTCTTT. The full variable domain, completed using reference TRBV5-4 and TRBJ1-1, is ETGVTQSPTHLIKTRGQQVTLRCSSQSGHNTVSWYQQALGQGPQFIFQYYREEENGRGNFPPRFSGLQFPNYSSELNVNALELDDSALYLCASSLLAGWETEAFFGQGTRLTVV.

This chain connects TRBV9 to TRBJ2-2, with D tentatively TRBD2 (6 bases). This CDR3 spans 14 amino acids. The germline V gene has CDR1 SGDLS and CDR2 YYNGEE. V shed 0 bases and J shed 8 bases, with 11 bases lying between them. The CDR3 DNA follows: TGTGCCAGCAGCGTAGTTACCAGCGGGGGGGAGCTGTTTTTT. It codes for CASSVVTSGGELFF. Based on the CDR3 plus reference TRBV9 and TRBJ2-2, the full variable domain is DSGVTQTPKHLITATGQRVTLRCSPRSGDLSVYWYQQSLDQGLQFLIQYYNGEERAKGNILERFSAQQFPDLHSELNLSSLELGDSALYFCASSVVTSGGELFFGEGSRLTVL.

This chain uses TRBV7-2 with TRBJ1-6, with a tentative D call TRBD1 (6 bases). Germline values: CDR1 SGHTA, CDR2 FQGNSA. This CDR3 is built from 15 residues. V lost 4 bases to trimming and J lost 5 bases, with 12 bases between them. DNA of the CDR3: TGTGCCAGCAGCTCTGGACAGACAAATAATTCACCCCTCCACTTT. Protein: CASSSGQTNNSPLHF.

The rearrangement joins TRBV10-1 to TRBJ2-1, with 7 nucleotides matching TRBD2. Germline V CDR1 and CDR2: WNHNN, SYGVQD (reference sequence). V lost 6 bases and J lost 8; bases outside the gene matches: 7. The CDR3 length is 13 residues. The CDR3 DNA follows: TGCGCCAGCAGCGGGGGGAGTTTGGATGAGCAGTTCTTC. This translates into CASSGGSLDEQFF.

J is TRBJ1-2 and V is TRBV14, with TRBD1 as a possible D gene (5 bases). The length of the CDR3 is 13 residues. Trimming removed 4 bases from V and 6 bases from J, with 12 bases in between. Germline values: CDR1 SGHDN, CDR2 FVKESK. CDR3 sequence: CASSPQGRDGYTF. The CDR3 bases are TGTGCCAGCAGCCCCCAGGGTCGGGATGGCTACACCTTC.

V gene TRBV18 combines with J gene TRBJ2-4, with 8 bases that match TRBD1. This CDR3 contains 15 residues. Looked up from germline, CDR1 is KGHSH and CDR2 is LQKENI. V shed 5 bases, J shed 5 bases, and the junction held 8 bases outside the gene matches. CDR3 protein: CASSATGQGENIQYF. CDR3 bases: TGTGCCAGCTCAGCTACTGGACAGGGAGAAAACATTCAGTACTTC.

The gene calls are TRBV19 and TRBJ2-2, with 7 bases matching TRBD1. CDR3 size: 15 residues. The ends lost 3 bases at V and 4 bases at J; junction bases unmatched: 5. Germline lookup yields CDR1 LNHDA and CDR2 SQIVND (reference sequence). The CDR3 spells CASSMTGLTTGELFF. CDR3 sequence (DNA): TGTGCCAGTAGTATGACAGGGTTAACCACCGGGGAGCTGTTTTTT. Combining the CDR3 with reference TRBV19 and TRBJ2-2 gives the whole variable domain DGGITQSPKYLFRKEGQNVTLSCEQNLNHDAMYWYRQDPGQGLRLIYYSQIVNDFQKGDIAEGYSVSREKKESFPLTVTSAQKNPTAFYLCASSMTGLTTGELFFGEGSRLTVL.

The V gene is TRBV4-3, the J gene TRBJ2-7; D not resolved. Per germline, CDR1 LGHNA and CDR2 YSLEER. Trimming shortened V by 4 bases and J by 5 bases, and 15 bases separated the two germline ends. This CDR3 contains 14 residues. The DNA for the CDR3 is TGCGCCAGCAGCCGTGCTCTAGAGTCTGACGAGCAGTACTTC. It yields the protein CASSRALESDEQYF.

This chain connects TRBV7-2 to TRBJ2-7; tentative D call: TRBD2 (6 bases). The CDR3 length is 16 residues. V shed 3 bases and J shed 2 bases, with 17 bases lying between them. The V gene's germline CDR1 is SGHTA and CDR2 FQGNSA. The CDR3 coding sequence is TGTGCCAGCAGCTTTGGGGACTCGGTTAGGACCTACGAGCAGTACTTC. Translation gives CASSFGDSVRTYEQYF.

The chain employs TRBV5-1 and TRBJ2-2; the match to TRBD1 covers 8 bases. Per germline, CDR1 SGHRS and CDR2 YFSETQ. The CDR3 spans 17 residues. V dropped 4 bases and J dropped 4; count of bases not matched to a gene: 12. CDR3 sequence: CASSNPAGGSRTGELFF. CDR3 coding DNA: TGCGCCAGCAGCAACCCGGCAGGGGGCAGTCGCACCGGGGAGCTGTTTTTT.